These 9 T cell receptor beta chains originate from one sample sequenced in a study of blood T cells in healthy people across ages. Alongside a J-beta primer mix, a sample-barcoded 5' primer served in a second PCR lasting about 7 to 12 cycles. TCRdb independently ran MiXCR on the 5' RACE reads; one entry per CDR3 protein. Of about 1.4 million distinct CDR3 sequences listed, roughly 60% are singletons. Input material: blood. Receptor source: a man between 18 and 29 years old in good health.

This chain uses TRBV20-1 with TRBJ1-1; D is unresolved. Trimming took off 1 base at V and 11 bases at J, with 11 bases between the two ends. Germline V gene lookup returns CDR1 DFQATT and CDR2 SNEGSKA (reference sequence). The CDR3 length is 11 residues. The CDR3 here is CSARVRGWAFF. CDR3 sequence (DNA): TGCAGTGCTAGAGTACGGGGATGGGCTTTCTTT.

J is TRBJ2-3 and V is TRBV18; D is perhaps TRBD2 (5 bases). Germline V gives CDR1 KGHSH, CDR2 LQKENI. The CDR3 has 15 residues. With 3 bases removed from V and 1 base from J, the gap between germline ends came to 11 bases. CDR3 sequence: CASSPPGFGTDTQYF. The DNA for the CDR3 is TGTGCCAGCTCACCCCCGGGGTTCGGCACAGATACGCAGTATTTT.

This clonotype was detected only a few times. CDR3 sequence reads: CASSQGQGYTYEQYF. In DNA form, the CDR3 reads TGCGCCAGCAGCCAAGGACAGGGGTATACCTACGAGCAGTACTTC. The chain joins TRBV4-1 to TRBJ2-5, with 8 bases lining up with TRBD1. The closer fit of TRBJ2-7 to the DNA end suggests the J call may be wrong. This CDR3 is 15 amino acids long. Germline V gives CDR1 MGHRA, CDR2 YSYEKL.

This clonotype was detected only once. The chain carries TRBV12-3 or TRBV12-4 and TRBJ2-3; 14 nucleotides line up with TRBD2. V shed 5 bases and J 4 bases; nucleotides not matched to a gene: 5. This CDR3 contains 16 residues. The CDR3 region has the DNA TGTGCCAGCAGTCAGACTAGCGGGGGGGCCTCAGATACGCAGTATTTT. This sequence encodes CASSQTSGGASDTQYF.

J is TRBJ2-7 and V is TRBV5-1; no clear D. The V and J ends lost 0 bases and 2 bases respectively, with 12 bases between them. Per germline, CDR1 SGHRS and CDR2 YFSETQ. The CDR3 covers 15 residues. The CDR3 sequence is CASSLVPRDPYEQYF. The CDR3 coding sequence is TGCGCCAGCAGCTTGGTCCCGCGAGACCCCTACGAGCAGTACTTC.

The rearrangement uses TRBV20-1 and TRBJ2-2; the D is unclear. In germline, CDR1 is DFQATT, CDR2 SNEGSKA (reference sequence). The length of the CDR3 is 13 residues. The V and J ends lost 1 base and 5 bases respectively, with 8 bases between them. The CDR3 sequence: CSARVGITGELFF. The DNA for the CDR3 is TGCAGTGCTAGAGTAGGGATAACCGGGGAGCTGTTTTTT.

V usage is TRBV27 and J usage is TRBJ2-7; TRBD1 might be the D (6 bases). The J call may be in error: the DNA end matches TRBJ2-4 better. The CDR3 extends over 15 amino acids. In germline, CDR1 is MNHEY, CDR2 SMNVEV (reference sequence). The CDR3 region is CASSLGTTKRDIQYF. CDR3 nucleotide sequence: TGTGCCAGCAGTCTAGGGACAACCAAAAGGGACATTCAGTACTTC.

On this clonotype itself: Being one base from a much bigger clone, this may be a read error. This chain joins TRBV9 and TRBJ2-6; D perhaps matches TRBD1 (5 bases). CDR1 and CDR2 from the germline V gene are SGDLS and YYNGEE. The CDR3 runs to 13 residues. CDR3 in DNA: TGTGTCAGCAGGGACTCTGGGGCCAACGTCCTGACTTTC. Encoded protein: CVSRDSGANVLTF.

The J gene is TRBJ2-6, the V gene TRBV15; no definite D call. The germline V gene encodes CDR1 LNHNV and CDR2 YYDKDF (reference sequence). V was shortened by 3 bases and J by 0 bases, with 9 bases between the two germline ends. The CDR3 has 16 residues. The CDR3 nucleotides read TGTGCCACCAGCAGCAACAGCGACTCTGGGGCCAACGTCCTGACTTTC. Translated, it gives CATSSNSDSGANVLTF.